This T cell receptor (beta chain) was sequenced for a study of cytomegalovirus exposure and HLA in healthy donors. Primers: 60 Vbeta forward and 13 Jbeta reverse. Libraries were prepared by immunoSEQ multiplex PCR; TCRdb keeps only in-frame clonotypes and omits some of them. Of about 110,000 clones listed, 60% to 85% are singletons. Details on this clone: Its antigen remains unknown.

Whole-study results and caveats: The study put some 160 TCR beta chains on its list as cytomegalovirus-associated. A missense DCLRE1C variant was associated with V- and J-gene trimming of TCR beta chains in a later analysis, and an independent cohort replicated the association.

Germline V gene sequence: CDR1 SGHRS, CDR2 YFSETQ. The V end was cut by 4 bases, the J end by 4 bases, with 8 bases between. The CDR3 loop spans 12 amino acids. The chain recombines TRBV5-1 with TRBJ2-5; no firm D call. This receptor was obtained from a female donor in good health and CMV-seropositive. The sample consisted of PBMCs. CDR3 nucleotides: TGCGCCAGCAGCCTAGTACCAGAGACCCAGTACTTC. Its translation: CASSLVPETQYF.